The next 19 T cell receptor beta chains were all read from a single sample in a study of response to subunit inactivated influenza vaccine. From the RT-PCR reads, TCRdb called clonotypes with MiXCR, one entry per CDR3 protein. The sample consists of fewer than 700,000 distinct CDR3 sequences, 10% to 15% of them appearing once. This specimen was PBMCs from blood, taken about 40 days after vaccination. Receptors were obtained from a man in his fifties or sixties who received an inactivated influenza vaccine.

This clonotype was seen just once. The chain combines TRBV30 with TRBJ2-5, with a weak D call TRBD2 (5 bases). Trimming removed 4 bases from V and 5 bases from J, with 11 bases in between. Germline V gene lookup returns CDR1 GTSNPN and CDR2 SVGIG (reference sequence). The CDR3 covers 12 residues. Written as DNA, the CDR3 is TGTGCCTGGACCCGGACTTCGGAGACCCAGTACTTC. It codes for CAWTRTSETQYF.

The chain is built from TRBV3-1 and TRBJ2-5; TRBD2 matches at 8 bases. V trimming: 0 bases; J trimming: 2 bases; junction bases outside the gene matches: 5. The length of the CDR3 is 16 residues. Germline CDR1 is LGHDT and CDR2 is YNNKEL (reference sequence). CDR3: CASSQDLAGRQETQYF. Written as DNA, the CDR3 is TGTGCCAGCAGCCAAGATCTAGCGGGTCGTCAAGAGACCCAGTACTTC.

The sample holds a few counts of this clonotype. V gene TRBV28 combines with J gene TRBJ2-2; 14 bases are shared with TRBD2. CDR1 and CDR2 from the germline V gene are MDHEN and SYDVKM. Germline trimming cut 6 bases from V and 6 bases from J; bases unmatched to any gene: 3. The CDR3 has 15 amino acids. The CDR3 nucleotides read TGTGCCAGCAGGGGGACTAGCGGGAGATCCGGGGAGCTGTTTTTT. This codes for CASRGTSGRSGELFF.

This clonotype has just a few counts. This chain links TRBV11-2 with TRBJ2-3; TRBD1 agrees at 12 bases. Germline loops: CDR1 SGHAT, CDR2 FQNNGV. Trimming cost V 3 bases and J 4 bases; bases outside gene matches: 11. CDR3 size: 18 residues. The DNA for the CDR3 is TGTGCCAGCAGCTTCCGTACGTACCGGGACAGGGGGCCAGATACGCAGTATTTT. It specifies CASSFRTYRDRGPDTQYF.

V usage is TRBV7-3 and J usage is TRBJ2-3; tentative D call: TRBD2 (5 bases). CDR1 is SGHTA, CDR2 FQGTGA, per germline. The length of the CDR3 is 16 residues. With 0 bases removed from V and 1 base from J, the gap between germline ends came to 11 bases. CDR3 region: CASSLTSGVGTDTQYF. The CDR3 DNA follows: TGTGCCAGCAGCTTAACGTCCGGGGTAGGCACAGATACGCAGTATTTT.

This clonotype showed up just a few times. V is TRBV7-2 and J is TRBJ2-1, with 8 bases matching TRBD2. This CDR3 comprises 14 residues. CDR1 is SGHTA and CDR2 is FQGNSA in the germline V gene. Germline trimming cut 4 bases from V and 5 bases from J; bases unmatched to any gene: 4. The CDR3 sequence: CASSSGLADNEQFF. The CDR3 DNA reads TGTGCCAGCAGCTCCGGACTAGCAGACAATGAGCAGTTCTTC. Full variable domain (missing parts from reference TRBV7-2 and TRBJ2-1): GAGVSQSPSNKVTEKGKDVELRCDPISGHTALYWYRQSLGQGLEFLIYFQGNSAPDKSGLPSDRFSAERTGGSVSTLTIQRTQQEDSAVYLCASSSGLADNEQFFGPGTRLTVL.

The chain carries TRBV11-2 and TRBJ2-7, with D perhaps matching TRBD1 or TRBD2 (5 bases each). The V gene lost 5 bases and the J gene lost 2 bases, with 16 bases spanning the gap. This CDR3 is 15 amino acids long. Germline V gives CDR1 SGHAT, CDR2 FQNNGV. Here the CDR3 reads CASSQIKGRAYEQYF. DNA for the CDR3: TGTGCCAGCAGCCAGATTAAGGGACGGGCCTACGAGCAGTACTTC.

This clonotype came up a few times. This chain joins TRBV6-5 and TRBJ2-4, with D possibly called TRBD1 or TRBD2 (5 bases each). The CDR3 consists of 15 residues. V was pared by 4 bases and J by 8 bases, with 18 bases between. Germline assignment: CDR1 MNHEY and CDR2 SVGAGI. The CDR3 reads CASSSAGLGADIQYF. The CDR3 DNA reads TGTGCCAGCAGTTCTGCGGGTTTAGGGGCGGACATTCAGTACTTC.

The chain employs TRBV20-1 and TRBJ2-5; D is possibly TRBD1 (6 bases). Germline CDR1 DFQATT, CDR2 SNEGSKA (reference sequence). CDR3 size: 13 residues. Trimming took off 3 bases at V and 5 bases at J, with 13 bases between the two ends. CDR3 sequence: CSARAGAGETQYF. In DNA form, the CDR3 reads TGCAGTGCTAGGGCAGGGGCGGGTGAGACCCAGTACTTC.

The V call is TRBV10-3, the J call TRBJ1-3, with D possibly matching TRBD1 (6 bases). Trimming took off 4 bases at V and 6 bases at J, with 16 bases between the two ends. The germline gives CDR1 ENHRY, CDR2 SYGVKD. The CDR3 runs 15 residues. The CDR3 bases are TGTGCCATCAGTGTTCGGGACAAGGGGCTAAACACCATATATTTT. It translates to CAISVRDKGLNTIYF.

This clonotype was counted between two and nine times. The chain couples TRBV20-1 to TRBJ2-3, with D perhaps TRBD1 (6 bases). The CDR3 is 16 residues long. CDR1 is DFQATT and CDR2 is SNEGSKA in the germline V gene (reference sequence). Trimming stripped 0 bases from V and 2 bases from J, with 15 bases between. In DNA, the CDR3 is TGCAGTGCTAGAGATCTGTCCAGGGGATTCACAGATACGCAGTATTTT. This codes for CSARDLSRGFTDTQYF.

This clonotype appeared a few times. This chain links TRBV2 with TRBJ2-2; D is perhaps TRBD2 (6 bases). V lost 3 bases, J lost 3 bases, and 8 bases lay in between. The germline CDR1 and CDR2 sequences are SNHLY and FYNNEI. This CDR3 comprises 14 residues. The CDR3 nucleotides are TGTGCCAGCAGTGAGGAGGGGTACACCGGGGAGCTGTTTTTT. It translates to CASSEEGYTGELFF. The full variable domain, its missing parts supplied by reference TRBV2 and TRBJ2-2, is EPEVTQTPSHQVTQMGQEVILRCVPISNHLYFYWYRQILGQKVEFLVSFYNNEISEKSEIFDDQFSVERPDGSNFTLKIRSTKLEDSAMYFCASSEEGYTGELFFGEGSRLTVL.

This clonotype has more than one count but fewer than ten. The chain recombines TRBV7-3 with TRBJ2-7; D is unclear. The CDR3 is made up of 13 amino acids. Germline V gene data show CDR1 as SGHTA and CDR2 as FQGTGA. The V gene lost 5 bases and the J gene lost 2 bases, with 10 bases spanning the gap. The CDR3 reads CASSPTRTYEQYF. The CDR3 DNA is TGTGCCAGCAGCCCCACCAGGACCTACGAGCAGTACTTC.

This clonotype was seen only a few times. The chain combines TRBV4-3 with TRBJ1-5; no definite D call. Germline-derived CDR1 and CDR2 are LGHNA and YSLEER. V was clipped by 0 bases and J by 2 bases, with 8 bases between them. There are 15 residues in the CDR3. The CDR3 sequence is CASSQELGGNQPQHF. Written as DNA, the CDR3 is TGCGCCAGCAGCCAAGAATTGGGAGGCAATCAGCCCCAGCATTTT.

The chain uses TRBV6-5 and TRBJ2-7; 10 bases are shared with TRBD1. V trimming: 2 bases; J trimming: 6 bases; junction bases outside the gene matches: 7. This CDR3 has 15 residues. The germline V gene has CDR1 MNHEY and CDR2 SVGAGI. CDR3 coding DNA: TGTGCCAGCAGTTACACTGTCCGGGACAGGGGCGAGCAGTACTTC. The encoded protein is CASSYTVRDRGEQYF.

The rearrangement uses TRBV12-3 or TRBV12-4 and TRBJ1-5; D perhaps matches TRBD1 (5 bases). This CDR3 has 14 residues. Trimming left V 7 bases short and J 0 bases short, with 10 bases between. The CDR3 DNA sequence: TGTGCCAGCAACGGGGGGTTTAGCAATCAGCCCCAGCATTTT. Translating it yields CASNGGFSNQPQHF.

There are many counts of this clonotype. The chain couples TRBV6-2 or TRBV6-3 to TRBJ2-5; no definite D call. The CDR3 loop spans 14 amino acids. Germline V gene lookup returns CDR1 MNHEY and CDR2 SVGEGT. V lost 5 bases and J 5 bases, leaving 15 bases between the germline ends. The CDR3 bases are TGTGCCAGCAGTCTAGGTTCAAGCTTGGAGACCCAGTACTTC. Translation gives CASSLGSSLETQYF.

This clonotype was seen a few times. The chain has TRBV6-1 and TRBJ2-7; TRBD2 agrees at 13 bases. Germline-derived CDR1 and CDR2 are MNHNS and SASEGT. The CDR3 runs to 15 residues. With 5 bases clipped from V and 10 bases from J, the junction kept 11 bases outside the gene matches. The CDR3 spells CASSTTSGLAGVQYF. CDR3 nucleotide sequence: TGTGCCAGCAGTACCACGTCCGGACTAGCGGGAGTCCAGTACTTC.

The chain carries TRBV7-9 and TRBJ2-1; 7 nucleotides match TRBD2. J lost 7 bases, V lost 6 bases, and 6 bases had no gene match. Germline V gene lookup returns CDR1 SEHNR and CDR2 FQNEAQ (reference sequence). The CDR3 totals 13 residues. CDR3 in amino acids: CASRGLGSNEQFF. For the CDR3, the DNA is TGTGCCAGCAGAGGACTAGGGTCGAATGAGCAGTTCTTC.